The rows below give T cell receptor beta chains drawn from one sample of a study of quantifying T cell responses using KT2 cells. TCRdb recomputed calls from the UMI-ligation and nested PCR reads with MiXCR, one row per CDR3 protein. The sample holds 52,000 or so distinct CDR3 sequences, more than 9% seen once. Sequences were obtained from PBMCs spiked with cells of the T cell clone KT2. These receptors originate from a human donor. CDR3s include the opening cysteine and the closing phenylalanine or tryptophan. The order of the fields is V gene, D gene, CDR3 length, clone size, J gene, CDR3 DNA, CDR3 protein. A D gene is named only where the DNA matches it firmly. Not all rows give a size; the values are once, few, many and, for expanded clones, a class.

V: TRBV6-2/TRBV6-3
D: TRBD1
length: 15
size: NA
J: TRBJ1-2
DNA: TGTGCCAGCAGTTTTCCGGGACAGGGGGCGTCTGGCTACACCTTC
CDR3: CASSFPGQGASGYTF

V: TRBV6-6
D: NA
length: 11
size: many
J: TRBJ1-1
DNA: TGTGCCAGCAGCCCGGCCCAGGAAGCTTTCTTT
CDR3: CASSPAQEAFF

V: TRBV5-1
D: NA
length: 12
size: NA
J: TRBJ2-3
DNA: TGCGCCAGCAGCTCTAACCTTGATACGCAGTATTTT
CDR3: CASSSNLDTQYF

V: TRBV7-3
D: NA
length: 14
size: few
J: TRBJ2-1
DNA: TGTGCCAGCAGCCATAAGGACTACTACAATGAGCAGTTCTTC
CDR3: CASSHKDYYNEQFF

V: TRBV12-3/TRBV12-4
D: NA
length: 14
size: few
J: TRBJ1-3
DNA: TGTGCCAGCAGTCCTACAGGGAGAGGAAACACCATATATTTT
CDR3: CASSPTGRGNTIYF

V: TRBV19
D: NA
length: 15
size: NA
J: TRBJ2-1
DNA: TGTGCCAGTAGTATAGCCTTTGGTGGGGGCCATGAGCAGTTCTTC
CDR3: CASSIAFGGGHEQFF

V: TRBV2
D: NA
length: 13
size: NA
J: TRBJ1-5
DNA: TGTGCCAGCAGTGCTCAACTTGGTCAGCCCCAGCATTTT
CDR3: CASSAQLGQPQHF

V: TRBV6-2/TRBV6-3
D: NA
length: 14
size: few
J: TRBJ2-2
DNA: TGTGCCAGCAGCCTCTTCGGGGGCGTTGGGGAGCTGTTTTTT
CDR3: CASSLFGGVGELFF

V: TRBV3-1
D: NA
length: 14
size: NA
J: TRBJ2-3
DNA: TGTGCCAGCAGCCAAGAGAGGAGCACAGATACGCAGTATTTT
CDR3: CASSQERSTDTQYF

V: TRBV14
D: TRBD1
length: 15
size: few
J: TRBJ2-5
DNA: TGTGCCAGCAGCCCCTGGGACAGGGGCAAAGAGACCCAGTACTTC
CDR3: CASSPWDRGKETQYF

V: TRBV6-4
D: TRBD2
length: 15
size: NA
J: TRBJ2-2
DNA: TGTGCCAGCAGTGACTCGCGGGAGGGCCCCGGGGAGCTGTTTTTT
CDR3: CASSDSREGPGELFF

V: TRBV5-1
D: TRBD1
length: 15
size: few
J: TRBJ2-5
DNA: TGCGCCAGCAGCGCCAGGACAGGGTCGGAGGAGACCCAGTACTTC
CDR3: CASSARTGSEETQYF

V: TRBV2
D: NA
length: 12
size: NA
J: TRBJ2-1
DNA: TGTGCCAGCAGTTATGGACGAGATGAGCAGTTCTTC
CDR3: CASSYGRDEQFF

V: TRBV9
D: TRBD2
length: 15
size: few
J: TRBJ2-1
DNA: TGTGCCAGCAGCCTCACTAGCGGGGGGGCCGGGGCGCAGTTCTTC
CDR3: CASSLTSGGAGAQFF

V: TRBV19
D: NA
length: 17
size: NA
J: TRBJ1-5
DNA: TGTGCCAGTAGTCCAGGGCCTTTTGAATATAGCAATCAGCCCCAGCATTTT
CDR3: CASSPGPFEYSNQPQHF

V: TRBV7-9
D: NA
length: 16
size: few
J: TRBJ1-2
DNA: TGTGCCAGCAGCTCCACAACCCCCACCACCAACTATGGCTACACCTTC
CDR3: CASSSTTPTTNYGYTF

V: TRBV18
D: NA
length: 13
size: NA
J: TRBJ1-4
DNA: TGTGCCAGCTCACTTAACTCGAATGAAAAACTGTTTTTT
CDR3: CASSLNSNEKLFF

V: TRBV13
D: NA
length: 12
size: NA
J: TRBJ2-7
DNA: TGTGCCAGCAGCGACGGAGGCTACGAGCAGTACTTC
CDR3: CASSDGGYEQYF

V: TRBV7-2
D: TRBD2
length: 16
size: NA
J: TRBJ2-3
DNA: TGTGCCAGCAGCTTGAGGACTAGCGGGATGGCAGATACGCAGTATTTT
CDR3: CASSLRTSGMADTQYF

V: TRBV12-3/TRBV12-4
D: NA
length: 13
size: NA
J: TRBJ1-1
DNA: TGTGCCAGCAGTTTGGCCGGGGGCACTGAAGCTTTCTTT
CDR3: CASSLAGGTEAFF

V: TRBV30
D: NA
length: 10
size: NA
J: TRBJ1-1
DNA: TGTGCCTGGGGCGGCGGGGGAGCTTTCTTT
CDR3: CAWGGGGAFF

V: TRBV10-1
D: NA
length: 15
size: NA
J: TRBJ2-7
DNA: TGCGCCAGCACTCTACAAACAGCGAGACCCTACGAGCAGTACTTC
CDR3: CASTLQTARPYEQYF

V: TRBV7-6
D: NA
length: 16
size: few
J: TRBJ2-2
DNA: TGTGCCAGCAGCTTTACCTTGAATCCGGGGACCGGGGAGCTGTTTTTT
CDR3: CASSFTLNPGTGELFF

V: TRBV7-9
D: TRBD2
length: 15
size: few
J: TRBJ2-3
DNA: TGTGCCAGCAGCTTTTCCGGGACTAGCTACGATACGCAGTATTTT
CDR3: CASSFSGTSYDTQYF

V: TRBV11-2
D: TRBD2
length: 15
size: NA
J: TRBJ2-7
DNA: TGTGCCAGCAGTCCAACTAGCGGGGGGCTCTACGAGCAGTACTTC
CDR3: CASSPTSGGLYEQYF

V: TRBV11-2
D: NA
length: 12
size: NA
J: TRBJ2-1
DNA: TGTGCCAGCAGCTTCCTAAGTACGGAGCAGTTCTTC
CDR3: CASSFLSTEQFF

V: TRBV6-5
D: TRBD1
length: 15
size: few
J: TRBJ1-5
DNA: TGTGCCAGCAGTGTAACAGGGGGCGCAAATCAGCCCCAGCATTTT
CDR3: CASSVTGGANQPQHF

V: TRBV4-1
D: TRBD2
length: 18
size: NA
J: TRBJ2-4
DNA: TGCGCCAGCAGCCCGGGACTAGCGGGGGGTCTAGCCAAAAACATTCAGTACTTC
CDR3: CASSPGLAGGLAKNIQYF

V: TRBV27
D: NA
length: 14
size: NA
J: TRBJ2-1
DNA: TGTGCCAGCAGTTTCAACCCGGGGGCCGCTGAGCAGTTCTTC
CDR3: CASSFNPGAAEQFF

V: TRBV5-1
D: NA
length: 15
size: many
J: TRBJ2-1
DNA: TGCGCCAGCAGCTTGTTCGACCGTGACTACAATGAGCAGTTCTTC
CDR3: CASSLFDRDYNEQFF

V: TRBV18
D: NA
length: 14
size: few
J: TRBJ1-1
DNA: TGTGCCAGCTCGCAAGGACAGATGAGCACTGAAGCTTTCTTT
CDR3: CASSQGQMSTEAFF

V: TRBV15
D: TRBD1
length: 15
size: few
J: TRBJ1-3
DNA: TGTGCCACCAGCAGAGTCAGGACAGGGGGCAACACCATATATTTT
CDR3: CATSRVRTGGNTIYF

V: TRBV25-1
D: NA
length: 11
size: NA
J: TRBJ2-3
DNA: TGTGCCAGCGGGGAACCCAATGTTCAGTATTTT
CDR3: CASGEPNVQYF

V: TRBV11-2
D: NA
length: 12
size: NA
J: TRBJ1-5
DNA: TGTGCCAGCAGCGAACTTGGACAGCCCCAGCATTTT
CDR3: CASSELGQPQHF

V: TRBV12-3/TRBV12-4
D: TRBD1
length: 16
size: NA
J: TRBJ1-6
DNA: TGTGCCAGCAGTCCGACAGGGGTCCTTTTTAATTCACCCCTCCACTTT
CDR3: CASSPTGVLFNSPLHF

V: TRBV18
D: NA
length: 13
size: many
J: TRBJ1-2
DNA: TGTGCCAGCTCACCTAGCGTTACCTATGGCTACACCTTC
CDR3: CASSPSVTYGYTF

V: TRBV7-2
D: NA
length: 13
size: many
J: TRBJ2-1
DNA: TGTGCCAGCAGCTACAGAACGGGGAATGAGCAGTTCTTC
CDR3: CASSYRTGNEQFF

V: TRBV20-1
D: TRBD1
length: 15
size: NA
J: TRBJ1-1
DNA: TGCAGTGCTAGAGATACAGGGGCGGTGTGGACTGAAGCTTTCTTT
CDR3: CSARDTGAVWTEAFF

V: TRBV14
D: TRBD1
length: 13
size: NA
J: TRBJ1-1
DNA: TGTGCCAGCTCTCCCCAGGGGGACACTGAAGCTTTCTTT
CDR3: CASSPQGDTEAFF

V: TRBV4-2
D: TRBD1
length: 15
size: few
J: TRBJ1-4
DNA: TGTGCCAGCAGCGGCCGGAAGGGGGCGGATGAAAAACTGTTTTTT
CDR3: CASSGRKGADEKLFF

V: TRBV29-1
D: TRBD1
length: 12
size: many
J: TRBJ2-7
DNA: TGCAGCGCCACCGGACAGGGCTACGAGCAGTACTTC
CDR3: CSATGQGYEQYF

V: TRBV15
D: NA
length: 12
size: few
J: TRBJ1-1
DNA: TGTGCCACCAGCAGAGCCGAGGCTGAAGCTTTCTTT
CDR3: CATSRAEAEAFF

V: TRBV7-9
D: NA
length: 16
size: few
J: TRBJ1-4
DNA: TGTGCCAGCAGCTTGGGAGGCGGGGTTATTGATGAAAAACTGTTTTTT
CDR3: CASSLGGGVIDEKLFF

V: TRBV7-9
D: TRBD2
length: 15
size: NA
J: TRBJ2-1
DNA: TGTGCCAGCAGCTTTTTACTAGCGGGAGGCAATGAGCAGTTCTTC
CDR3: CASSFLLAGGNEQFF

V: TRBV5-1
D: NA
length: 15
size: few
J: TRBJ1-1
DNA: TGCGCCAGCAGCCGCCGGGAGGGCGGGAACACTGAAGCTTTCTTT
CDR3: CASSRREGGNTEAFF

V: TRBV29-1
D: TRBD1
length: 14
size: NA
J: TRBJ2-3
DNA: TGCAGCGTCGAAAGGACAGGGTCGGCAGATACGCAGTATTTT
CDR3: CSVERTGSADTQYF

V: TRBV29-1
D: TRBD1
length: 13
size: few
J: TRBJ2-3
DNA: TGCAGCGTTAAAGGGGGCTTGACAGATACGCAGTATTTT
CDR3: CSVKGGLTDTQYF